This TCR beta chain is drawn from a study of T cells in Graves' hyperthyroidism and ophthalmopathy. The TCR beta CDR3 regions underwent amplification using RNA transcripts as the source. HTBI primers were employed in a first-round RT-PCR of the TCR CDR3. MiXCR was run by TCRdb on the multiplex PCR reads, yielding one entry per CDR3 protein. The sample has 600,000 to 700,000 distinct CDR3 sequences; 45% are singletons. Study observations and caveats: Among thyroid clonotypes expanded above 0.001, most also appeared in blood. By a 13 V-J model, ophthalmopathy was set apart from stable hyperthyroidism.

Exclusion followed for patients with uncontrolled infection, other autoimmune disease, pregnancy or lactation. As concerns this clonotype: The antigen remains unidentified.

The CDR3 covers 12 residues. Trimming removed 6 bases from V and 3 bases from J, with 9 bases in between. Germline CDR1 MNHNS, CDR2 SASEGT. Sequenced: peripheral blood or thyroid tissue (not recorded which). The source is an adult man with Graves' disease, either hyperthyroidism or ophthalmopathy (not recorded which). The rearrangement links TRBV6-1 to TRBJ2-7; no clear D. The CDR3 DNA sequence: TGTGCCAGCAGGTTCCCCCTCTACGAGCAGTACTTC. Translated: CASRFPLYEQYF.